This is a list of T cell receptor beta chains from one sample in a study of graft-versus-host responses after intestinal transplantation. Profiled with immunoSEQ multiplex PCR; TCRdb holds only in-frame clones, not every one. The sample has 30,000 to 40,000 clones, more than 85% seen once; the top ten hold 21%. Their specific antigens are unknown. The sample was unstimulated CD8+ T cells sorted from spleen or lymph node cells, taken before transplant. The receptors stem from a human donor who was the organ donor for an intestinal transplant. CDR3s include the opening cysteine and the closing phenylalanine or tryptophan. The D gene is left open where the match is weak. Clone size, where shown, is once, few, many, or a class for clones that have expanded.

.,16,.,TRBV4-1,TRBJ2-7,TGCGCCAGCAGCCAAGTTGGGCAGTCAGAGTTCTACGAGCAGTACTTC,CASSQVGQSEFYEQYF
.,15,.,TRBV7-2,TRBJ2-3,TGTGCCAGCAGCTCTCAGGGGGGTAGCACAGATACGCAGTATTTT,CASSSQGGSTDTQYF
.,11,.,TRBV6-5,TRBJ1-1,TGTGCCAGCAGTACGAACACTGAAGCTTTCTTT,CASSTNTEAFF
TRBD1,13,.,TRBV5-8,TRBJ2-7,TGTGCCACAGGGGGTTGGCCAGGGTCCGAGCAGTACTTC,CATGGWPGSEQYF
.,15,.,TRBV29-1,TRBJ2-1,TGCAGCGCCGTGGGGCCGAATCGCGCCTACAATGAGCAGTTCTTC,CSAVGPNRAYNEQFF
.,16,once,TRBV5-4,TRBJ2-1,TGTGCCAGCAGCCACGGACTAACCGAACTCTACAATGAGCAGTTCTTC,CASSHGLTELYNEQFF
TRBD1,14,.,TRBV28,TRBJ1-2,TGTGCCAGCAGTTTAAGGGGGCCGGACTATGGCTACACCTTC,CASSLRGPDYGYTF
TRBD1,15,once,TRBV2,TRBJ2-1,TGTGCCAGCAGACCAAACGGACAGGTCGCCAATGAGCAGTTCTTC,CASRPNGQVANEQFF
.,14,.,TRBV28,TRBJ1-5,TGTGCCAGCAGTTGGCGGCAGGGCAATCAGCCCCAGCATTTT,CASSWRQGNQPQHF
TRBD2,16,.,TRBV7-9,TRBJ2-7,TGTGCCAGCAGCGGGACTAGCGGGAGGAGCTCCTACGAGCAGTACTTC,CASSGTSGRSSYEQYF
TRBD1,13,.,TRBV27,TRBJ1-6,TGTGCCAGCAGTTTGACAGGGCATTCACCCCTCCACTTT,CASSLTGHSPLHF
.,14,.,TRBV5-4,TRBJ1-3,TGTGCCAGCAGCTTGACCGCGACTGGAAACACCATATATTTT,CASSLTATGNTIYF
.,14,.,TRBV6-5,TRBJ2-2,TGTGCCAGCAGTTACAGTGGAGGCACCGGGGAGCTGTTTTTT,CASSYSGGTGELFF
.,14,.,TRBV28,TRBJ2-7,TGTGCCAGCAGTTTAGCAGGGGAGGAAGCCGGGCAGTACTTC,CASSLAGEEAGQYF
TRBD2,14,few,TRBV2,TRBJ2-7,TGTGCCAGCATTAGCGGGAGGGCCTTCTACGAGCAGTACTTC,CASISGRAFYEQYF
.,14,.,TRBV27,TRBJ1-1,TGTGCCAGCAGTTCCTTGGGGGGGAACACTGAAGCTTTCTTT,CASSSLGGNTEAFF
TRBD1,13,.,TRBV6-5,TRBJ1-2,TGTGCCAGCATAGGGGGCTACGGCTATGGCTACACCTTC,CASIGGYGYGYTF
.,15,.,TRBV28,TRBJ2-7,TGTGCCAGCAGTTTAGCGGGACAGATCCCTTACGGGCAGTACTTC,CASSLAGQIPYGQYF
TRBD2,16,.,TRBV4-3,TRBJ2-3,TGCGCCAGCAGCCTAATCGGGCTAGCGGGATCGGATACGCAGTATTTT,CASSLIGLAGSDTQYF
.,14,.,TRBV7-3,TRBJ2-1,TGTGCCAGCAGCTTAGATGGGCCCCCGGGTGAGCAGTTCTTC,CASSLDGPPGEQFF
TRBD2,15,.,TRBV7-3,TRBJ2-1,TGTGCCAGCAGCTTAAGGGGACTAGCGGGCAATGAGCAGTTCTTC,CASSLRGLAGNEQFF
.,17,.,TRBV7-6,TRBJ2-2,TGTGCCAGCAGCTTGAGTGTATTCGGTCCGCGGAGCGGGGAGCTGTTTTTT,CASSLSVFGPRSGELFF
TRBD2,17,.,TRBV10-3,TRBJ2-7,TGTGCCATCAGCCTTAATTTTGGAGCGGGAGGAGGCTACGAGCAGTACTTC,CAISLNFGAGGGYEQYF
.,16,.,TRBV6-5,TRBJ2-1,TGTGCCAGCAGTTACTCGACGTGGTCCCCTGGGGATGAGCAGTTCTTC,CASSYSTWSPGDEQFF
.,15,.,TRBV14,TRBJ1-2,TGTGCCAGCAGCCAAGAGTTCTCAGGGGCCTATGGCTACACCTTC,CASSQEFSGAYGYTF
.,15,once,TRBV11-1,TRBJ2-2,TGTGCCAGCAGCTTAGGGTGGTCGAACACCGGGGAGCTGTTTTTT,CASSLGWSNTGELFF
TRBD1,13,.,TRBV29-1,TRBJ2-3,TGCAGCGTCGGACAGGGTATGGCAGATACGCAGTATTTT,CSVGQGMADTQYF
TRBD1,16,medium-sized,TRBV13,TRBJ1-2,TGTGCCAGCAGCTTAGGGAATTCAGGGGGAAACTATGGCTACACCTTC,CASSLGNSGGNYGYTF
.,16,.,TRBV4-1,TRBJ2-7,TGCGCCAGCAGCCAAGATGGGGCAGGGGACTCCTACGAGCGGTACTTC,CASSQDGAGDSYERYF
.,11,.,TRBV29-1,TRBJ2-3,TGCAGCGTTGAGATGGGGAATACGCAGTATTTT,CSVEMGNTQYF
.,14,.,TRBV7-8,TRBJ2-7,TGTGCCAGCAGCTTATACAGAAAAGTCTACGAGCAGTACTTC,CASSLYRKVYEQYF
.,15,.,TRBV2,TRBJ2-2,TGTGCCAGCAGTGAGTTACAGGAGGGTACCGGGGAGCTGTTTTTT,CASSELQEGTGELFF
.,11,.,TRBV6-5,TRBJ1-2,TGTGCCAGCAGACAGGGCTATGGCTACACCTTC,CASRQGYGYTF
.,14,.,TRBV27,TRBJ2-7,TGTGCCAGCAGTTTAACGGCTGGCCACTACGAGCAGTACTTC,CASSLTAGHYEQYF
TRBD2,14,.,TRBV10-3,TRBJ2-1,TGTGCCATCAGTGAGTCGCTAGCGGACAATGAGCAGTTCTTC,CAISESLADNEQFF
TRBD2,13,.,TRBV6-6,TRBJ2-1,TGTGCCACCGGGACTAGCACCCACAATGAGCAGTTCTTC,CATGTSTHNEQFF
TRBD2,16,.,TRBV4-3,TRBJ2-1,TGCGCCAGCAGCCAAGAATCTAGCGGGAGGTACAATGAGCAGTTCTTC,CASSQESSGRYNEQFF
.,15,.,TRBV5-4,TRBJ2-7,TGTGCCAGCAGCTTGGGACCGGGAGCGGCTGGGGAGCAGTACTTC,CASSLGPGAAGEQYF
.,16,.,TRBV11-2,TRBJ2-3,TGTGCCAGCAGCTTAGGTCAGGGGACTAGCACAGATACGCAGTATTTT,CASSLGQGTSTDTQYF
.,14,.,TRBV10-3,TRBJ2-3,TGTGCCAGATGGACTGGTGAGGATTCAGATACGCAGTATTTT,CARWTGEDSDTQYF
TRBD1,17,.,TRBV7-6,TRBJ2-5,TGTGCCAGCAGCTTAGTCCCCTCTGGGACAGCTCAAGAGACCCAGTACTTC,CASSLVPSGTAQETQYF
.,15,.,TRBV4-3,TRBJ2-7,TGCGCCAGCAGCCAAGGGGCAGGTGCCTTCTACGAGCAGTACTTC,CASSQGAGAFYEQYF
.,15,.,TRBV11-2,TRBJ2-1,TGTGCCAGCAGCTTAGAACCGGGAGTCTACAATGAGCAGTTCTTC,CASSLEPGVYNEQFF
TRBD1,13,few,TRBV7-9,TRBJ1-2,TGTGCCAGCAGCTTGACAGGGGGCTATGGCTACACCTTC,CASSLTGGYGYTF
TRBD2,16,.,TRBV7-6,TRBJ2-1,TGTGCCAGCAGCCCCCCTAGCGGGAGGGCCTACAATGAGCAGTTCTTC,CASSPPSGRAYNEQFF
.,13,.,TRBV27,TRBJ2-3,TGTGCCAGCAGTTTAGGGGGGCCAGATACGCAGTATTTT,CASSLGGPDTQYF
.,15,.,TRBV27,TRBJ1-1,TGTGCCAGCAGTTTATCGTCGGGGCTGAACACTGAAGCTTTCTTT,CASSLSSGLNTEAFF
.,13,.,TRBV4-1,TRBJ2-7,TGCGCCAGCAGCCAAAGCGTGGGGTACGAGCAGTACTTC,CASSQSVGYEQYF
.,15,.,TRBV27,TRBJ1-5,TGTGCCAGCAGTTGGTCAGGGGCTAGCAATCAGCCCCAGCATTTT,CASSWSGASNQPQHF